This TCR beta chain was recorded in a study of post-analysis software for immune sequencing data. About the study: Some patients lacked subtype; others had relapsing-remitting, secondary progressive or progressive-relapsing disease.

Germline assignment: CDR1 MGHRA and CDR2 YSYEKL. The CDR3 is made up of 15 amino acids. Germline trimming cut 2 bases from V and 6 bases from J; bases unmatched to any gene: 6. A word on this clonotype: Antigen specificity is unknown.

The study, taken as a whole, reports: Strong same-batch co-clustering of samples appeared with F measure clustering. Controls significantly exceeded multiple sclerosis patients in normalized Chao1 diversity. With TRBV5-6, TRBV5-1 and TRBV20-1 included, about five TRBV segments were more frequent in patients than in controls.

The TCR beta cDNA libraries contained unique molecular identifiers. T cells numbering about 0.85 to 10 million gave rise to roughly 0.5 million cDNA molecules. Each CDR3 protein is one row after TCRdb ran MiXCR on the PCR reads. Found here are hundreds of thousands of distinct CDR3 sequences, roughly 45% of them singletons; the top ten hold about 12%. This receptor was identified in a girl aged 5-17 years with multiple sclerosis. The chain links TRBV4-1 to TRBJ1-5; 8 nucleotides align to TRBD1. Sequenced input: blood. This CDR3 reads CASSQFQGAGQPQHF. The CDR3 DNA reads TGCGCCAGCAGCCAATTCCAGGGGGCGGGTCAGCCCCAGCATTTT.